The clone carrying this TCR beta chain was seen ten or more times. The record originates from a study of cytotoxic CD8 clonotypes in ibrutinib-treated CLL. Assay used: immunoSEQ multiplex PCR; TCRdb lists only in-frame clones, some missing. Of roughly 300,000 clones in the sample, 76% were seen once. Trimming pared 2 bases from V and 5 bases from J, leaving 16 bases between. The V gene's germline CDR1 is SNHLY and CDR2 FYNNEI. The CDR3 is 16 residues long. V gene TRBV2 combines with J gene TRBJ1-5; no reliable D call. Sequencing was performed on PBMCs, taken at disease progression, from a patient treated with ibrutinib. The sequence derives from a human donor with chronic lymphocytic leukemia. The CDR3 is CASSEIEPRGHQPQHF. CDR3 DNA sequence: TGTGCCAGCAGTGAAATCGAGCCCCGAGGACATCAGCCCCAGCATTTT.